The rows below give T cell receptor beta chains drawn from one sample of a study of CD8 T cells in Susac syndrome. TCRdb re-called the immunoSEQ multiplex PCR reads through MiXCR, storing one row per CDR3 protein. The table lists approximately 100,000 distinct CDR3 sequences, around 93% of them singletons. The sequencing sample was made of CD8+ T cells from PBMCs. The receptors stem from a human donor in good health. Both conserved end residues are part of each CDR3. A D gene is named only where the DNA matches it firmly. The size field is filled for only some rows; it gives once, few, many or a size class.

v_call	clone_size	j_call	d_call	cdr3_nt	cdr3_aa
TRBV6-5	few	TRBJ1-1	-	TGTGCCAGCAGTTACCCGGGGAATATCATGAACACTGAAGCTTTCTTT	CASSYPGNIMNTEAFF
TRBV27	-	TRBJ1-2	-	TGTGCCAGCAGTTTATCGGGTCATGCCGGTGGCTACACCTTC	CASSLSGHAGGYTF
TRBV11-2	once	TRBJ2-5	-	TGTGCCAGCAGCTTAAGTGAAGTGGTCGGGGGTAAGACCCAGTACTTC	CASSLSEVVGGKTQYF
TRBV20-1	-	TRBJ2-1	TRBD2	TGCAGTGTCAGGGGCCCAACGAGCGGGAGGCGGGGCTCCTACAATGAGCAGTTCTTC	CSVRGPTSGRRGSYNEQFF
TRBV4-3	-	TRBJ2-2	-	TGCGCCAGCAGCCTAAAGCGACAGAGGAACACCGGGGAGCTGTTTTTT	CASSLKRQRNTGELFF
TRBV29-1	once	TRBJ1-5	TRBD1	TGCAGCGCCTCACAGGGGGCCAATCAGCCCCAGCATTTT	CSASQGANQPQHF
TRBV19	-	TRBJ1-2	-	TGTGCCAGTAGCCCGGGCGCGTACGGCTACACCTTC	CASSPGAYGYTF
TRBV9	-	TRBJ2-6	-	TGTGCCAGCAGCCGTACCCCCGCTGGGGCCAACGTCCTGACTTTC	CASSRTPAGANVLTF
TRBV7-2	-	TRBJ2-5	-	TGTGCCAGCAGCTTAACGAGTGGGGGCCTCGAGACCCAGTACTTC	CASSLTSGGLETQYF
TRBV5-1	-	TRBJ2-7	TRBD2	TGCGCCAGCAGAAGGGAGGGACACGAGCAGTACTTC	CASRREGHEQYF
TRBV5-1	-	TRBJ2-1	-	TGCGCCAGCAACTTATTACCGGGGGATTCCTACAATGAGCAGTTCTTC	CASNLLPGDSYNEQFF
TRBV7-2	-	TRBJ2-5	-	TGTGCCAGCAGCTTAATGGAGACCCAAGAGACCCAGTACTTC	CASSLMETQETQYF
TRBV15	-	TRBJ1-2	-	TGTGCCACCAGCAGAGATCTCAAGACATTTTGGGGCTACACCTTC	CATSRDLKTFWGYTF
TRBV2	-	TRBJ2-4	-	TGTGCCAGCAGTGAGCGGGGGCCGCAAAACATTCAGTACTTC	CASSERGPQNIQYF
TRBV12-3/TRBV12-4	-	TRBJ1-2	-	TGTGCCAGCAGTCTAGTTGGGGCGGGGGCGGATGGCTACACCTTC	CASSLVGAGADGYTF
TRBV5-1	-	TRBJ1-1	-	TGCGCCAGCAGCAGCTTGGGATTCAGGGCCGGGGGGCGGACTGAAGCTTTCTTT	CASSSLGFRAGGRTEAFF
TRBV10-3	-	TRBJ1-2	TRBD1	TGTGCCATCAGTGAGTCGGGGACAGGGCGGCGCTACACCTTC	CAISESGTGRRYTF
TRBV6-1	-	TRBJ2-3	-	TGTGCCAGCAGTGAAATTCGAGCGACAGATACGCAGTATTTT	CASSEIRATDTQYF
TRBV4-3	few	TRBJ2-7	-	TGCGCCAGCAGCCAAGATACGCAGCGGAGTCCCTACGAGCAGTACTTC	CASSQDTQRSPYEQYF
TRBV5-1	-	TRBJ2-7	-	TGCGCCAGCAGCCCATCTGCAGGGGGACTAATTCTCGAGCAGTACTTC	CASSPSAGGLILEQYF
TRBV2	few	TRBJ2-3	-	TGTGCCAGCAACGCTGACACAGATACGCAGTATTTT	CASNADTDTQYF
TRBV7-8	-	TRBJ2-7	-	TGTGCCAGCAGCTGGGAAAACGAGCAGTACTTC	CASSWENEQYF
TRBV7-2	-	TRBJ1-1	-	TGTGCCAGCAGCTTAGTTCAAACCAGGGACACTGAAGCTTTCTTT	CASSLVQTRDTEAFF
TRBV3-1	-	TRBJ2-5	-	TGTGCCAGCAGCCACCGGGTGGAGACCCAGTACTTC	CASSHRVETQYF
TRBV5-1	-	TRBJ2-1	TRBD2	TGCGCCAGCAGCTCGGGACTAGTGGACTACAATGAGCAGTTCTTC	CASSSGLVDYNEQFF
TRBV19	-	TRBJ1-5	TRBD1	TGTGCCAGTAGCCCAGAGGAAGGGGGCAGCCAGCCCCAGCATTTT	CASSPEEGGSQPQHF
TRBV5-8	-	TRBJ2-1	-	TGTGCCAGCACCTTATGGGACCCTCGACGGGAGCAGTTCTTC	CASTLWDPRREQFF
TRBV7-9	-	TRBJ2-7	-	TGTGCCAGCAGCTTAATACCCTACGAGCAGTACTTC	CASSLIPYEQYF
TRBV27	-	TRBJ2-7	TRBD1	TGTGCCAGCCGAGATCCTAGCGGGACAGGGGGCTACGAGCAGTACTTC	CASRDPSGTGGYEQYF
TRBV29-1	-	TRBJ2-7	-	TGCAGCGTTGTTTCCAGGCGAACCGGCGAGCAGTACTTC	CSVVSRRTGEQYF
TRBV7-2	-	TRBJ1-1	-	TGTGCCAGCAGCTTAGCAGGGTTAGAGGGTGAAGCTTTCTTT	CASSLAGLEGEAFF
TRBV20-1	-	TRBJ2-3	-	TGCAGTGCTACTAGGGGAAACACAGATACGCAGTATTTT	CSATRGNTDTQYF
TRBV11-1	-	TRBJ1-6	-	TGTGCCAGCAGCTCGGGCCCTTTAGGCTCCTCACCCCTCCACTTT	CASSSGPLGSSPLHF
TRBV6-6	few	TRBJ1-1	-	TGTGCCAGCAGGACAGAGTACACTGAAGCTTTCTTT	CASRTEYTEAFF
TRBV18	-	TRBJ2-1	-	TGTGCCAGCTCACCCGGAGGGGGCGTGCATGAGCAGTTCTTC	CASSPGGGVHEQFF
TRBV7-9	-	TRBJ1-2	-	TGTGCCAGCAGCTTAGGTACCGGCAGCTACTATGGCTACACCTTC	CASSLGTGSYYGYTF
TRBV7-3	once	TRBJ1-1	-	TGTGCCAGCAGCCCCGGGAGTACTAACACTGAAGCTTTCTTT	CASSPGSTNTEAFF
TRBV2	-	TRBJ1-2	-	TGTGCCAGCAGTGTACGTACGGAGGGCTATGGCTACACCTTC	CASSVRTEGYGYTF
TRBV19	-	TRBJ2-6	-	TGTGCCAGTAGTATGAACGGGGCAGGGACCTCGATTGGGGCCAACGTCCTGACTTTC	CASSMNGAGTSIGANVLTF
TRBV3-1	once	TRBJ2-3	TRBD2	TGTGCCAGCAGCACACCGGGACTAGCGAAAGGCACAGATACGCAGTATTTT	CASSTPGLAKGTDTQYF
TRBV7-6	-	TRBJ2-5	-	TGTGCCAGCAGCTCCGTTGCGGGGCGGAAAGAGACCCAGTACTTC	CASSSVAGRKETQYF
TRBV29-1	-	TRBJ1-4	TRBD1	TGCAGCGTTGTCTGGACAGGGGTTGAAAAACTGTTTTTT	CSVVWTGVEKLFF
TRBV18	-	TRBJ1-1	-	TGTGCCAGCTCATCGGACAGAGGGGCTTTCTTT	CASSSDRGAFF
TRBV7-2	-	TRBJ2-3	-	TGTGCCAGCAGCTTAAACCGGGTGGGCACAGATACGCAGTATTTT	CASSLNRVGTDTQYF
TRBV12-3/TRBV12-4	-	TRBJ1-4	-	TGTGCCAGCAGTCATAAGGGGGGGAATGAAAAACTGTTTTTT	CASSHKGGNEKLFF
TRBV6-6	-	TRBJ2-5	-	TGTGCCAGCAGTGCAAAAGAGACCCAGTACTTC	CASSAKETQYF
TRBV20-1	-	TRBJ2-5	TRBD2	TGCAGTGCTAGAGGGACTAGCGTTGCGGAGACCCAGTACTTC	CSARGTSVAETQYF
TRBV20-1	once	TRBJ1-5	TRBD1	TGCAGTGTAAGCAGGGGGAATCAGCCCCAGCATTTT	CSVSRGNQPQHF
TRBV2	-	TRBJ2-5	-	TGTGCCAGCAAAAACGGGCAAGAGACCCAGTACTTC	CASKNGQETQYF
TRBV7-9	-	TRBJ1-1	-	TGTGCCAGCAGCTTTGACACTGAAGCTTTCTTT	CASSFDTEAFF